This entry describes one TCR beta chain. Its specificity is not known. A read error may explain this, as a much larger clone is one base away. Unique molecular identifiers had been added to the TCR beta cDNA libraries. The source material, about 0.9 to 11 million T cells, gave rise to roughly 0.5 million cDNA molecules. TCRdb itself ran the PCR reads through MiXCR, one entry per CDR3 protein. Of some 190,000 distinct CDR3 sequences in the sample, 29% were seen once. The sample originates from a study of post-analysis software for immune sequencing data. Study-level background: Progressive-relapsing, secondary progressive and relapsing-remitting multiple sclerosis were among the disease courses included.

The CDR3 has 13 amino acids. Germline V gene lookup returns CDR1 DFQATT and CDR2 SNEGSKA (reference sequence). Whole-study findings and limits: Patients showed TRBV5-6, TRBV5-1 and TRBV20-1 among 4 or 5 TRBV segments more frequent than in controls. Significantly lower normalized Chao1 diversity was found in patients with multiple sclerosis relative to controls.

The chain links TRBV20-1 to TRBJ2-7, with 9 bases aligning to TRBD2. Specimen: blood. The sequence was obtained from a girl aged 2 to 17 with multiple sclerosis. The CDR3 DNA follows: TGCAGTGCTGGGCCCACTAGCGGGTACGGGCAGTACTTC. It translates to CSAGPTSGYGQYF.